This TCR beta chain stems from a study of glioma-infiltrating T cells after dendritic cell vaccination. Study-wide context: Three intradermal dendritic cell vaccine injections were given every two weeks. General observations from the study: Complete blood and tumor specimen sets were limited to few patients. Higher TCR clonality did not directly relate to longer survival.

On this clone itself: Its antigen is unidentified.

Primers: 60 V beta forward and 13 J beta reverse. The protocol was immunoSEQ multiplex PCR, while the TCRdb copy is restricted to in-frame clones and leaves out a portion. The sample has fewer than 85,000 clones; about 87% are singletons. From germline, CDR1 is MNHNS and CDR2 SASEGT. The trim removed 5 bases at V and 5 bases at J, leaving 3 bases unmatched. There are 14 residues in the CDR3. The starting material was blood, obtained before dendritic cell vaccination. The chain carries TRBV6-1 and TRBJ1-3; 10 bases match TRBD1. The receptor's source is a human donor with glioblastoma. This CDR3 is CASSRQGARNTIYF. CDR3 bases: TGTGCCAGCAGTCGACAGGGGGCTAGAAACACCATATATTTT.